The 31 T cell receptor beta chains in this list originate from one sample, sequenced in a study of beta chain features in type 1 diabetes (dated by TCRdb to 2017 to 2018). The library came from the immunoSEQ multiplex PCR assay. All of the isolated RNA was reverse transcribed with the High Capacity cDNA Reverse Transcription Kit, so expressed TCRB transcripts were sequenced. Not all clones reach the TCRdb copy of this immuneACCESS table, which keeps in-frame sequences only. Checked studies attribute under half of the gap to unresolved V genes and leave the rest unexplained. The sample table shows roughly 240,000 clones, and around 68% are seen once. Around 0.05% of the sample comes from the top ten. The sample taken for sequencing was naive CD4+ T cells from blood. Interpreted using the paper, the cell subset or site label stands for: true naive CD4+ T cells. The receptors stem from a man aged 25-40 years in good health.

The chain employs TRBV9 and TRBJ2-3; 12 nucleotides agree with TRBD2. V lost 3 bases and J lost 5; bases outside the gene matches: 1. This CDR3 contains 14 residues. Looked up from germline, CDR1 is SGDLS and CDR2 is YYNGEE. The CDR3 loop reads CASSASGRGDTQYF. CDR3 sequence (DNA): TGTGCCAGCAGCGCTAGCGGGAGGGGAGATACGCAGTATTTT.

Here the CDR3 reads CAWRQENYGYTF. The CDR3 DNA reads as TGTGCCTGGAGGCAGGAGAATTATGGCTACACCTTC. The V and J genes are TRBV30 and TRBJ1-2; D gene unclear. This CDR3 has 12 amino acids. Per germline, CDR1 GTSNPN and CDR2 SVGIG (reference sequence). V shed 3 bases and J shed 5 bases, with 10 bases lying between them.

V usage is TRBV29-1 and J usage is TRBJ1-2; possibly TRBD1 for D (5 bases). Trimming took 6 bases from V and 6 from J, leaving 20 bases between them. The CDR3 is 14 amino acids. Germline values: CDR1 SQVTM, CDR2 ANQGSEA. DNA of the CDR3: TGCAGCGTAGAATCCGGGACGGGACTGCATGGCTACACCTTC. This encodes CSVESGTGLHGYTF.

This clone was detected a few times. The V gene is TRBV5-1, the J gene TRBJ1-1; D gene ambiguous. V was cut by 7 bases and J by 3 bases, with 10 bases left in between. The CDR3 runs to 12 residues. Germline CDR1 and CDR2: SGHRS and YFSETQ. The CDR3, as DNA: TGCGCCAGCGGATCTGGATACACTGAAGCTTTCTTT. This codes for CASGSGYTEAFF.

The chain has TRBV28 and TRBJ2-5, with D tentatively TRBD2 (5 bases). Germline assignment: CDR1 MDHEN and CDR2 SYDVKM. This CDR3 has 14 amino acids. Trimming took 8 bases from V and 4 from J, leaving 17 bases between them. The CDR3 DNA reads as TGTGCCAGCGGTCTCAGAGGGAGTAGAGAGACCCAGTACTTC. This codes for CASGLRGSRETQYF.

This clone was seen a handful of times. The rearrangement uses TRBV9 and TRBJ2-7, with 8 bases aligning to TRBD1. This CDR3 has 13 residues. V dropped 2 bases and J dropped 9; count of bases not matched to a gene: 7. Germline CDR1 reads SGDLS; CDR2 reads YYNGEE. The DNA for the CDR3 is TGTGCCAGCAGCGTCGGACAGGGATCGGGGCAGTACTTC. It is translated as CASSVGQGSGQYF. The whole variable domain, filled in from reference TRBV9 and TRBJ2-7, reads DSGVTQTPKHLITATGQRVTLRCSPRSGDLSVYWYQQSLDQGLQFLIQYYNGEERAKGNILERFSAQQFPDLHSELNLSSLELGDSALYFCASSVGQGSGQYFGPGTRLTVT.

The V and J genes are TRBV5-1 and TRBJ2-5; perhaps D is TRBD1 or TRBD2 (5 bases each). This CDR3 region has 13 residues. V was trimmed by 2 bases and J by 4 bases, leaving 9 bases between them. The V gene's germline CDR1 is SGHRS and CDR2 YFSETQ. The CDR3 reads CASSFEGRETQYF. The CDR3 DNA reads TGCGCCAGCAGCTTTGAGGGACGAGAGACCCAGTACTTC. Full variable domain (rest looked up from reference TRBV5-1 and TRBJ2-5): KAGVTQTPRYLIKTRGQQVTLSCSPISGHRSVSWYQQTPGQGLQFLFEYFSETQRNKGNFPGRFSGRQFSNSRSEMNVSTLELGDSALYLCASSFEGRETQYFGPGTRLLVL.

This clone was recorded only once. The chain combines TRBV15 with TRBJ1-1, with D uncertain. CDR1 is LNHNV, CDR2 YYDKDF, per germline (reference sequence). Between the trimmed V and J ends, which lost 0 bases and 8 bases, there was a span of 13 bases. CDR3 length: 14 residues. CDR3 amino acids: CATSRDLVGGEAFF. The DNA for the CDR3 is TGTGCCACCAGCAGAGATCTTGTGGGTGGGGAAGCTTTCTTT.

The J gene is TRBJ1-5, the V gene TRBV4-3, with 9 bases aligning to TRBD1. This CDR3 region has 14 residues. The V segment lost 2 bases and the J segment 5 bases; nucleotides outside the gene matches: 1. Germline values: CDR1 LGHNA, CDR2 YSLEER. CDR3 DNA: TGCGCCAGCAGCCAAAGGACAGGGGATCAGCCCCAGCATTTT. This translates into CASSQRTGDQPQHF.

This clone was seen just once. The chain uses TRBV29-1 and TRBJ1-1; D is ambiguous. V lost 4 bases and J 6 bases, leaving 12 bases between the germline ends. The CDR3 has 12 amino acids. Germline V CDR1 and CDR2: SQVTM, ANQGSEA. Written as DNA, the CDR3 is TGCAGCGTTGCCCTTGAGAAGGCTGAAGCTTTCTTT. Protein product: CSVALEKAEAFF.

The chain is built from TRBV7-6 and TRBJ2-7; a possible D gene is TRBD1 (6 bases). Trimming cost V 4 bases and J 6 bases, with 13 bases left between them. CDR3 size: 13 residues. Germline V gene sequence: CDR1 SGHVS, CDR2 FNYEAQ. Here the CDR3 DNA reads TGTGCCAGCAGCTACGCCAGGGGTGTCGAGCAGTACTTC. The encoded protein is CASSYARGVEQYF.

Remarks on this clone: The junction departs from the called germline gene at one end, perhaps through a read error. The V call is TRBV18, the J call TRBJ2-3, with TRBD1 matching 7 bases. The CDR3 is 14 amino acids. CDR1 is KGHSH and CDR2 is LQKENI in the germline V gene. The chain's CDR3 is CASSPRDRRDTQYF. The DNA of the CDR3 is TGTGCCAGCTCACCACGGGACAGACGAGATACGCAGTACTTT. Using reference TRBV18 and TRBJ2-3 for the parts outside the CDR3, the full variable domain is NAGVMQNPRHLVRRRGQEARLRCSPMKGHSHVYWYRQLPEEGLKFMVYLQKENIIDESGMPKERFSAEFPKEGPSILRIQQVVRGDSAAYFCASSPRDRRDTQYFGPGTRLTVL.

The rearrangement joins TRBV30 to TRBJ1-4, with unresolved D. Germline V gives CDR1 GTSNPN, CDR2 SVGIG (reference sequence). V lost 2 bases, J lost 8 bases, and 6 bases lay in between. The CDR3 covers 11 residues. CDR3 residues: CAWSLREKLFF. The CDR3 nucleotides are TGTGCCTGGAGTCTTCGAGAAAAACTGTTTTTT.

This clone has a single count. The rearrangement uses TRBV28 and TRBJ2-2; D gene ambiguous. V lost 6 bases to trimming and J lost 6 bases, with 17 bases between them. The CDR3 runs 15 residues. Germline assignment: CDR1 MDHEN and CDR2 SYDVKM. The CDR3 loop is CASSRRIVRSGELFF. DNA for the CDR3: TGTGCCAGCAGCCGCAGGATTGTAAGGTCCGGGGAGCTGTTTTTT.

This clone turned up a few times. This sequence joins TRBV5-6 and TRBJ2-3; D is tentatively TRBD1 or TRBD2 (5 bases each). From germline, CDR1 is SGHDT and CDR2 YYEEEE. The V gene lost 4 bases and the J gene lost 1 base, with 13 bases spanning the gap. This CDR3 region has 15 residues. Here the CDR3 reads CASSPGRARTDTQYF. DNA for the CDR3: TGTGCCAGCAGCCCGGGGCGGGCCCGCACAGATACGCAGTATTTT.

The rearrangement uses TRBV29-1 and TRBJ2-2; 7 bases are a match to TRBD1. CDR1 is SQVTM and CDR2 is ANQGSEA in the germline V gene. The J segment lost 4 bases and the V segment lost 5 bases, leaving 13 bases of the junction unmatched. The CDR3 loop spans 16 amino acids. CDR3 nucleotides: TGCAGCGTTTTTCACAGGGGTCTCGAGAGCACCGGGGAGCTGTTTTTT. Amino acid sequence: CSVFHRGLESTGELFF.

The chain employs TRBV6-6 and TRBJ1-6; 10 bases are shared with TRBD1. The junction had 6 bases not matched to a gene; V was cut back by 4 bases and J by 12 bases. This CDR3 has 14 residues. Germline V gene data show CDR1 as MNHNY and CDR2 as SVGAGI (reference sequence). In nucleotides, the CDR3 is TGTGCCAGCAGTTTCGGGACAGGGGAAAGACCCCTCCACTTT. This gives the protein CASSFGTGERPLHF.

CDR3 nucleotide sequence: TGTGCCTGGCGGACCCTGGGACTATCGAACACCGGGGAGCTGTTTTTT. Protein: CAWRTLGLSNTGELFF. The chain combines TRBV30 with TRBJ2-2; 7 bases are shared with TRBD2. The CDR3 covers 16 residues. J lost 0 bases, V lost 5 bases, and 9 bases had no gene match. Germline loops: CDR1 GTSNPN, CDR2 SVGIG (reference sequence).

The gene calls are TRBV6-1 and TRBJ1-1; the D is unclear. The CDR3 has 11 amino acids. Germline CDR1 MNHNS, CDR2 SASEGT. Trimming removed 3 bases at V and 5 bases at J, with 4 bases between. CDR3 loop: CASSEVTEAFF. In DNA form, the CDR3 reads TGTGCCAGCAGTGAGGTGACTGAAGCTTTCTTT.

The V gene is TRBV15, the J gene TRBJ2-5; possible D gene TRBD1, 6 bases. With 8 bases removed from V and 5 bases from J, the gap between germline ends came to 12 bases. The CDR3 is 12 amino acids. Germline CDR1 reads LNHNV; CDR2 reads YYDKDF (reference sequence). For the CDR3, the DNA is TGTGCCACCGCGCAGGGGCCTGAGACCCAGTACTTC. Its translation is CATAQGPETQYF.

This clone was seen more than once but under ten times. CDR3 protein: CASSRSGEETQYF. CDR3 nucleotides: TGCGCCAGCAGCCGTAGCGGAGAAGAGACCCAGTACTTC. This chain connects TRBV4-3 to TRBJ2-5; D may be TRBD2 (6 bases). V shed 4 bases and J shed 3 bases, with 9 bases lying between them. The CDR3 loop spans 13 amino acids. CDR1 is LGHNA, CDR2 YSLEER, per germline.

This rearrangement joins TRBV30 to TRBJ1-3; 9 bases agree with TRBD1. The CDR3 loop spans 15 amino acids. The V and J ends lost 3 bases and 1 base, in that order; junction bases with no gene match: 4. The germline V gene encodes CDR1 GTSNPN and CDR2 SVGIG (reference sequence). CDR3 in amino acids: CAWRGTGTSGNTIYF. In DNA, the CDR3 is TGTGCCTGGAGGGGGACAGGGACTTCTGGAAACACCATATATTTT.

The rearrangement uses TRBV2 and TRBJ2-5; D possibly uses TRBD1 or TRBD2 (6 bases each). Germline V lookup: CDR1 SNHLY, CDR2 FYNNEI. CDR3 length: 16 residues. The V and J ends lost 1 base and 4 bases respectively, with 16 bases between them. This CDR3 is CASSEGSGGWTETQYF. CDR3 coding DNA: TGTGCCAGCAGTGAAGGGTCCGGGGGCTGGACAGAGACCCAGTACTTC. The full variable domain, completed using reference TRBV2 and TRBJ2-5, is EPEVTQTPSHQVTQMGQEVILRCVPISNHLYFYWYRQILGQKVEFLVSFYNNEISEKSEIFDDQFSVERPDGSNFTLKIRSTKLEDSAMYFCASSEGSGGWTETQYFGPGTRLLVL.

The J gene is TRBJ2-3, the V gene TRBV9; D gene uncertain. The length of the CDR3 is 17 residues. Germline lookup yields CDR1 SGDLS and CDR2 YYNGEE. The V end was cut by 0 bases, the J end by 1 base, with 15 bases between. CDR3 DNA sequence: TGTGCCAGCAGCGTAGGGACCTCCCTAGGCCGCACAGATACGCAGTATTTT. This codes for CASSVGTSLGRTDTQYF.

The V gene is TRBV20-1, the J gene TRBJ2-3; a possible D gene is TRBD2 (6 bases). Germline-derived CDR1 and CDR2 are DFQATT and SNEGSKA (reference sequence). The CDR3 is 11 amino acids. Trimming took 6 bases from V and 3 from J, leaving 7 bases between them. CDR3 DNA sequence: TGCAGTGCCGCGGGGACAGATACGCAGTATTTT. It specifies CSAAGTDTQYF.

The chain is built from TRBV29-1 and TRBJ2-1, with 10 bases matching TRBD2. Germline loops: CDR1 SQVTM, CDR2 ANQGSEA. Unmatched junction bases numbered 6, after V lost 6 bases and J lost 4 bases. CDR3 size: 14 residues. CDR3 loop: CSVDGLAAYNEQFF. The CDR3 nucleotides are TGCAGCGTCGACGGACTAGCGGCTTACAATGAGCAGTTCTTC.

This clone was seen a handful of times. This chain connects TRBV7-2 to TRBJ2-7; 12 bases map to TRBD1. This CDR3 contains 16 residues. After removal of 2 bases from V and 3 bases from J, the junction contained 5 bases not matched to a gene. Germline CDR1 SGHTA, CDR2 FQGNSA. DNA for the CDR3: TGTGCCAGCAGCTTAAGCGGGACAGGGGGCGGCTACGAGCAGTACTTC. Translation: CASSLSGTGGGYEQYF.

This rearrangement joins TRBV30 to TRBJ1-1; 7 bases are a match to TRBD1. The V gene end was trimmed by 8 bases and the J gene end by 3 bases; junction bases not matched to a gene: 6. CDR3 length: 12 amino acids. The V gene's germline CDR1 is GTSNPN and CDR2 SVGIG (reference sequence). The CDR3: CAHRDRDTEAFF. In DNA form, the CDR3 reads TGTGCCCACAGAGACAGGGACACTGAAGCTTTCTTT.

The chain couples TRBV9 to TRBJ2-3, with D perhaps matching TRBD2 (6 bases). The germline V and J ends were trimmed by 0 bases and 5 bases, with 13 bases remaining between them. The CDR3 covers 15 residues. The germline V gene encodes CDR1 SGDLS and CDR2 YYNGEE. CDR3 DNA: TGTGCCAGCAGCGTAGGGGGAACTAGCCGAGATACGCAGTATTTT. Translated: CASSVGGTSRDTQYF.

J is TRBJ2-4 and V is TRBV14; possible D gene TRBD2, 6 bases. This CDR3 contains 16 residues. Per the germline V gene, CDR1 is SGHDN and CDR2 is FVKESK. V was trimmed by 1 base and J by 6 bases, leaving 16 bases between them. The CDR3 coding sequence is TGTGCCAGCAGCCAAGTACGGCTCCACGGGAGAAACATTCAGTACTTC. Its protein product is CASSQVRLHGRNIQYF.

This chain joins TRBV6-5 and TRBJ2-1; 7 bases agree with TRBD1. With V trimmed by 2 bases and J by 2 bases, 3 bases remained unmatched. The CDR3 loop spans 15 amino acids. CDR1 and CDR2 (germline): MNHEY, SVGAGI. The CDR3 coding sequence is TGTGCCAGCAGTTACACGACAGGGACCTACAATGAGCAGTTCTTC. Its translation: CASSYTTGTYNEQFF.